Each of the 20 T cell receptor beta chains below was sequenced from the same sample in a study of Ad26.COV2.S vaccination and SARS-CoV-2 variants. TCRdb's table, derived via immunoSEQ multiplex PCR, lists solely in-frame clones and lacks some. The sample lists 97,000 or so clones; over 70% were seen once. Source: peripheral blood, taken after recovery from COVID-19. The receptors come from a human donor who had recovered from COVID-19.

This chain joins TRBV5-1 and TRBJ2-3; 10 bases align to TRBD2. Per germline, CDR1 SGHRS and CDR2 YFSETQ. This CDR3 has 17 residues. J lost 7 bases, V lost 0 bases, and 11 bases had no gene match. CDR3 sequence: CASSLGVAGGPSNTQYF. The CDR3 nucleotides read TGCGCCAGCAGCTTGGGAGTAGCGGGGGGCCCCTCAAATACGCAGTATTTT.

V usage is TRBV10-3 and J usage is TRBJ2-3, with TRBD2 matching over 9 bases. In germline, CDR1 is ENHRY, CDR2 SYGVKD. The junction had 9 bases not matched to a gene; V was cut back by 4 bases and J by 4 bases. The CDR3 totals 16 residues. The CDR3 region is CAISGKAGGTSDTQYF. Here the CDR3 DNA reads TGTGCCATCAGTGGTAAAGCGGGGGGTACATCAGATACGCAGTATTTT.

The chain couples TRBV2 to TRBJ1-5; D unclear. The germline V and J ends were trimmed by 0 bases and 7 bases, with 7 bases remaining between them. This CDR3 region has 13 residues. Germline assignment: CDR1 SNHLY and CDR2 FYNNEI. CDR3 sequence: CASSEAGWQPQHF. The CDR3 DNA follows: TGTGCCAGCAGTGAAGCAGGGTGGCAGCCCCAGCATTTT.

DNA of the CDR3: TGTGCCAGCAGCTTAGCCGGCTATAACAATGAGCAGTTCTTC. This codes for CASSLAGYNNEQFF. The J gene is TRBJ2-1, the V gene TRBV11-2; D unclear. This CDR3 is built from 14 residues. V lost 1 base, J lost 5 bases, and 9 bases lay in between. From germline, CDR1 is SGHAT and CDR2 FQNNGV. Looking up the rest from reference TRBV11-2 and TRBJ2-1 gives the full variable domain: EAGVAQSPRYKIIEKRQSVAFWCNPISGHATLYWYQQILGQGPKLLIQFQNNGVVDDSQLPKDRFSAERLKGVDSTLKIQPAKLEDSAVYLCASSLAGYNNEQFFGPGTRLTVL.

This clone was recorded only once. The same CDR3 can be traced to other DNA sequences in this sample. The chain's CDR3 is CASSEAGGRNSPLHF. The CDR3 bases are TGTGCCAGCAGTGAAGCAGGGGGTAGGAATTCACCCCTCCACTTT. This chain links TRBV2 with TRBJ1-6, with a possible D match to TRBD1 (6 bases). Between the trimmed V and J ends, which lost 0 bases and 7 bases, there was a span of 10 bases. This CDR3 spans 15 amino acids. Looked up from germline, CDR1 is SNHLY and CDR2 is FYNNEI.

The table lists this clone with a count of one. The CDR3 sequence: CASSASRRETQYF. The CDR3 DNA follows: TGTGCCAGCAGTGCCAGCCGTAGAGAGACCCAGTACTTC. The gene calls are TRBV7-9 and TRBJ2-5, with D hard to call. V was cut by 6 bases and J by 4 bases, with 12 bases left in between. CDR1 and CDR2 (germline): SEHNR, FQNEAQ (reference sequence). CDR3 length: 13 residues. Combining the CDR3 with reference TRBV7-9 and TRBJ2-5 gives the whole variable domain DTGVSQNPRHKITKRGQNVTFRCDPISEHNRLYWYRQTLGQGPEFLTYFQNEAQLEKSRLLSDRFSAERPKGSFSTLEIQRTEQGDSAMYLCASSASRRETQYFGPGTRLLVL.

This clone occurred a few times. This chain connects TRBV2 to TRBJ2-6, with a possible D match to TRBD1 (6 bases). The V end lost 6 bases, the J end lost 4 bases, and 10 bases lay between the germline ends. Germline CDR1 SNHLY, CDR2 FYNNEI. This CDR3 is 14 amino acids long. CDR3 nucleotides: TGTGCCAGCAGGGGGACATCGGGGGCCAACGTCCTGACTTTC. Its translation is CASRGTSGANVLTF.

The chain is built from TRBV21-1 and TRBJ2-3; the table calls TRBD1, which could not be checked here. TRBV21-1 is a recognized pseudogene. CDR3 length: 16 residues. The CDR3 reads CASSRVRRTATDTQYF. The DNA for the CDR3 is TGTGCCAGCAGCCGAGTAAGGAGGACAGCCACAGATACGCAGTATTTT.

DNA for the CDR3: TGCGCCAGCAGCCAAGTAGGTGCGGATTCACCCCTCCACTTT. This encodes CASSQVGADSPLHF. The chain couples TRBV4-3 to TRBJ1-6; the D is unclear. Germline CDR1 LGHNA, CDR2 YSLEER. The CDR3 runs 14 residues. Trimming took 1 base from V and 8 from J, leaving 9 bases between them.

This clone was seen repeatedly, ten times or more. J is TRBJ2-1 and V is TRBV5-1; no definite D call. Germline-derived CDR1 and CDR2 are SGHRS and YFSETQ. The CDR3 length is 13 residues. Trimming shortened V by 4 bases and J by 5 bases, and 10 bases separated the two germline ends. The CDR3 sequence is CASSEQTDNEQFF. The CDR3 DNA is TGCGCCAGCAGCGAGCAAACAGACAATGAGCAGTTCTTC.

The chain uses TRBV30 and TRBJ2-2; 9 bases line up with TRBD2. V gave up 4 bases and J gave up 4 bases; unmatched junction bases: 4. The CDR3 has 14 amino acids. The germline V gene encodes CDR1 GTSNPN and CDR2 SVGIG (reference sequence). DNA of the CDR3: TGTGCCTGGACAGGACTAGCGTCCACCGGGGAGCTGTTTTTT. Residues: CAWTGLASTGELFF.

The CDR3 nucleotides are TGCGCCAGCAGTGAGTACCACGAGCAGTACTTC. It specifies CASSEYHEQYF. The genes are TRBV10-2 and TRBJ2-7; no clear D gene. This CDR3 region has 11 residues. Germline CDR1 is WSHSY and CDR2 is SAAADI. V gave up 1 base and J gave up 5 bases, with 3 bases separating them.

The chain carries TRBV19 and TRBJ2-4; D uncertain. This CDR3 has 16 residues. In germline, CDR1 is LNHDA, CDR2 SQIVND (reference sequence). Deletions cut 3 bases from V and 1 base from J, with 13 bases between. The CDR3 DNA is TGTGCCAGTAGTATTATAGGGTTTGCCGCCAAAAACATTCAGTACTTC. Protein product: CASSIIGFAAKNIQYF. The entire variable domain, with the rest obtained from reference TRBV19 and TRBJ2-4, is as follows: DGGITQSPKYLFRKEGQNVTLSCEQNLNHDAMYWYRQDPGQGLRLIYYSQIVNDFQKGDIAEGYSVSREKKESFPLTVTSAQKNPTAFYLCASSIIGFAAKNIQYFGAGTRLSVL.

This clone is a singleton in its sample. This chain uses TRBV27 with TRBJ2-3; possible D gene TRBD2, 5 bases. Per germline, CDR1 MNHEY and CDR2 SMNVEV (reference sequence). V lost 7 bases and J 6 bases, leaving 17 bases between the germline ends. The length of the CDR3 is 14 residues. CDR3 in amino acids: CASKLVGELDTQYF. CDR3 nucleotides: TGTGCCAGCAAACTAGTTGGGGAGCTGGATACGCAGTATTTT.

V and J are TRBV7-2 and TRBJ1-2; 8 positions agree with TRBD1. Germline-derived CDR1 and CDR2 are SGHTA and FQGNSA. The CDR3 runs 16 residues. V trimming: 4 bases; J trimming: 6 bases; junction bases outside the gene matches: 13. In DNA, the CDR3 is TGTGCCAGCAGCTCCGGACAGGGAGGGATTACGGATGGCTACACCTTC. The encoded protein is CASSSGQGGITDGYTF.

The rearrangement joins TRBV5-4 to TRBJ1-6; the match to TRBD1 covers 7 bases. This CDR3 region has 14 residues. From germline, CDR1 is SGHNT and CDR2 YYREEE (reference sequence). V shed 4 bases and J 8 bases; nucleotides not matched to a gene: 6. The chain's CDR3 is CASSGDRVDSPLHF. The CDR3 region has the DNA TGTGCCAGCAGCGGTGACAGGGTTGATTCACCCCTCCACTTT.

The gene calls are TRBV25-1 and TRBJ1-6; 8 bases match TRBD1. Trimming at V came to 2 bases and at J to 6 bases, leaving 6 bases not matched to a gene. CDR1 is MGHDK, CDR2 SYGVNS, per germline. The CDR3 loop spans 16 amino acids. CDR3 loop: CASSELGTGSNSPLHF. The CDR3 bases are TGTGCCAGCAGTGAACTAGGGACAGGTTCTAATTCACCCCTCCACTTT.

This clone was seen once. The V gene is TRBV27, the J gene TRBJ1-5; 7 nucleotides align to TRBD1. Germline V lookup: CDR1 MNHEY, CDR2 SMNVEV (reference sequence). The CDR3 is 17 amino acids. V lost 5 bases, J lost 6 bases, and 16 bases stayed unmatched. The CDR3 sequence: CASSPQPAGTEGQPQHF. As DNA, the CDR3 is TGTGCCAGCAGTCCGCAACCAGCCGGGACAGAGGGTCAGCCCCAGCATTTT.

This clone turned up a few times. J is TRBJ1-1 and V is TRBV7-9, with 8 positions matching TRBD1. Trimming took 3 bases from V and 11 from J; bases not matched to a gene: 14. The CDR3 covers 15 residues. The V gene's germline CDR1 is SEHNR and CDR2 FQNEAQ (reference sequence). DNA of the CDR3: TGTGCCAGCAGCTTCTCAGGGGGCCGAGCGAGTGCGGCTTTCTTT. It yields the protein CASSFSGGRASAAFF.

The chain carries TRBV20-1 and TRBJ2-7; maybe TRBD1 (6 bases). Looked up from germline, CDR1 is DFQATT and CDR2 is SNEGSKA (reference sequence). Trimming removed 3 bases at V and 0 bases at J, with 15 bases between. The CDR3 has 15 amino acids. CDR3 sequence (DNA): TGCAGTGCTAGTAGAGGACAGTCCGGCTCCTACGAGCAGTACTTC. Translated: CSASRGQSGSYEQYF.